The 21 T cell receptor beta chains below all came from one sample that was sequenced in a study of blood T cell repertoires in COVID-19. Clones were read by immunoSEQ multiplex PCR, and TCRdb kept only the in-frame ones, dropping some. The table lists roughly 76,000 clones, around 78% of them singletons. The source material was peripheral blood. These receptors all come from a human donor in a cohort sampled during active COVID-19.

The chain recombines TRBV5-4 with TRBJ2-7; TRBD2 aligns across 13 bases. V lost 4 bases to trimming and J lost 5 bases; unmatched junction nucleotides: 6. The CDR3 is 15 residues long. Germline V gene lookup returns CDR1 SGHNT and CDR2 YYREEE (reference sequence). The CDR3 sequence is CASSRTSGSFHEQYF. The DNA for the CDR3 is TGTGCCAGCAGCCGGACTAGCGGGAGTTTCCACGAGCAGTACTTC.

The V call is TRBV12-3 or TRBV12-4, the J call TRBJ2-7, with 7 positions matching TRBD1. The CDR3 spans 13 residues. The ends lost 5 bases at V and 4 bases at J; junction bases unmatched: 5. The CDR3: CASSPQTGYEQYF. For the CDR3, the DNA is TGTGCCAGCAGTCCCCAGACAGGGTACGAGCAGTACTTC.

The chain uses TRBV14 and TRBJ1-6; TRBD1 might be the D (6 bases). The V gene lost 1 base and the J gene lost 13 bases, with 17 bases spanning the gap. The CDR3 consists of 15 residues. Germline V lookup: CDR1 SGHDN, CDR2 FVKESK. The CDR3 coding sequence is TGTGCCAGCAGCCAAGGGCTTCAGGGGAAGTATCCCCTCCACTTT. This codes for CASSQGLQGKYPLHF.

This chain connects TRBV7-6 to TRBJ2-7; TRBD2 is a possible D gene (6 bases). The germline gives CDR1 SGHVS, CDR2 FNYEAQ. The CDR3 sequence is 17 residues long. With 1 base removed from V and 5 bases from J, the gap between germline ends came to 21 bases. The CDR3 DNA is TGTGCCAGCAGCTTAGGGATGGGGACCGGGGGTCACGACGAGCAGTACTTC. Its protein product is CASSLGMGTGGHDEQYF.

This clone was recorded a few times. This chain joins TRBV28 and TRBJ2-7, with 7 bases matching TRBD2. Germline CDR1 is MDHEN and CDR2 is SYDVKM. The CDR3 loop spans 16 amino acids. With 5 bases clipped from V and 4 bases from J, the junction kept 14 bases outside the gene matches. CDR3 amino acids: CASSAPGGGSTYEQYF. The CDR3 region has the DNA TGTGCCAGCAGTGCTCCGGGCGGCGGGAGTACTTACGAGCAGTACTTC.

The V gene is TRBV19, the J gene TRBJ1-1, with D perhaps matching TRBD1 (6 bases). V lost 10 bases, J lost 4 bases, and 16 bases lay in between. CDR3 length equals 13 residues. The V gene's germline CDR1 is LNHDA and CDR2 SQIVND (reference sequence). The CDR3 protein is CAITGGQATEAFF. CDR3 bases: TGTGCCATCACGGGGGGGCAAGCCACTGAAGCTTTCTTT. Complete variable domain (other parts from reference TRBV19 and TRBJ1-1): DGGITQSPKYLFRKEGQNVTLSCEQNLNHDAMYWYRQDPGQGLRLIYYSQIVNDFQKGDIAEGYSVSREKKESFPLTVTSAQKNPTAFYLCAITGGQATEAFFGQGTRLTVV.

V usage is TRBV7-8 and J usage is TRBJ1-2, with 8 nucleotides matching TRBD1. Looked up from germline, CDR1 is SGHVS and CDR2 is FQNEAQ. The CDR3 runs to 15 residues. V lost 1 base to trimming and J lost 5 bases; unmatched junction nucleotides: 6. For the CDR3, the DNA is TGTGCCAGCAGCTTAGGGGTGCAGGGGGCATATGGCTACACCTTC. Its translation is CASSLGVQGAYGYTF. The whole variable domain, filled in from reference TRBV7-8 and TRBJ1-2, reads GAGVSQSPRYKVAKRGQDVALRCDPISGHVSLFWYQQALGQGPEFLTYFQNEAQLDKSGLPSDRFFAERPEGSVSTLKIQRTQQEDSAVYLCASSLGVQGAYGYTFGSGTRLTVV.

J is TRBJ2-6 and V is TRBV2; 8 nucleotides line up with TRBD1. Germline V CDR1 and CDR2: SNHLY, FYNNEI. Losses at the gene ends were 5 bases for V and 0 bases for J; bases not matched to a gene: 6. The CDR3 is 17 amino acids. The CDR3 DNA reads as TGTGCCAGCAGTACAGGGGGTACCGTCTCTGGGGCCAACGTCCTGACTTTC. It yields the protein CASSTGGTVSGANVLTF.

This clone was seen repeatedly, ten times or more. The chain uses TRBV30 and TRBJ1-2; D is perhaps TRBD1 (6 bases). The V end lost 4 bases, the J end lost 2 bases, and 14 bases lay between the germline ends. Germline-derived CDR1 and CDR2 are GTSNPN and SVGIG (reference sequence). The CDR3 spans 14 residues. The CDR3: CAWMDSSLNYGYTF. In DNA, the CDR3 is TGTGCCTGGATGGACAGTTCCTTAAACTATGGCTACACCTTC. Supplemented by reference TRBV30 and TRBJ1-2, the full variable domain reads SQTIHQWPATLVQPVGSPLSLECTVEGTSNPNLYWYRQAAGRGLQLLFYSVGIGQISSEVPQNLSASRPQDRQFILSSKKLLLSDSGFYLCAWMDSSLNYGYTFGSGTRLTVV.

This clone was seen a single time. DNA of the CDR3: TGTGCCAGCAGCTTTCCGGGTAGCGACCCAACCTACGAGCAGTACTTC. The encoded protein is CASSFPGSDPTYEQYF. The V and J genes are TRBV7-2 and TRBJ2-7; a possible D gene is TRBD2 (5 bases). The germline V gene encodes CDR1 SGHTA and CDR2 FQGNSA. The length of the CDR3 is 16 residues. Trimming removed 3 bases from V and 2 bases from J, with 17 bases in between. Together with reference TRBV7-2 and TRBJ2-7, the CDR3 gives the full variable domain: GAGVSQSPSNKVTEKGKDVELRCDPISGHTALYWYRQSLGQGLEFLIYFQGNSAPDKSGLPSDRFSAERTGGSVSTLTIQRTQQEDSAVYLCASSFPGSDPTYEQYFGPGTRLTVT.

This clone was seen at least ten times. In DNA, the CDR3 is TGTGCTAGTGGTTTGTACGAGGGTGGGGCAGATACGCAGTATTTT. This gives the protein CASGLYEGGADTQYF. The genes are TRBV12-5 and TRBJ2-3; weak D call: TRBD2 (5 bases). Germline-derived CDR1 and CDR2 are LGHNT and FRNRAP. Trimming pared 2 bases from V and 4 bases from J, leaving 13 bases between. The CDR3 runs to 15 residues.

V usage is TRBV11-2 and J usage is TRBJ2-7; 11 bases are a match to TRBD1. With 1 base clipped from V and 4 bases from J, the junction kept 3 bases outside the gene matches. The CDR3 contains 15 residues. Germline CDR1 reads SGHAT; CDR2 reads FQNNGV. The chain's CDR3 is CASSLGTGGYYEQYF. CDR3 bases: TGTGCCAGCAGCTTAGGGACAGGGGGCTATTACGAGCAGTACTTC. Complete variable domain (other parts from reference TRBV11-2 and TRBJ2-7): EAGVAQSPRYKIIEKRQSVAFWCNPISGHATLYWYQQILGQGPKLLIQFQNNGVVDDSQLPKDRFSAERLKGVDSTLKIQPAKLEDSAVYLCASSLGTGGYYEQYFGPGTRLTVT.

This clone was observed a single time. The V and J genes are TRBV11-2 and TRBJ2-3, with a tentative D call TRBD1 (6 bases). CDR1 is SGHAT and CDR2 is FQNNGV in the germline V gene. CDR3 length equals 13 residues. Trimming stripped 7 bases from V and 5 bases from J, with 13 bases between. CDR3 bases: TGTGCCAGCACCCTAACAGGGCTAGATACGCAGTATTTT. Protein sequence: CASTLTGLDTQYF. Full variable domain (rest looked up from reference TRBV11-2 and TRBJ2-3): EAGVAQSPRYKIIEKRQSVAFWCNPISGHATLYWYQQILGQGPKLLIQFQNNGVVDDSQLPKDRFSAERLKGVDSTLKIQPAKLEDSAVYLCASTLTGLDTQYFGPGTRLTVL.

The chain combines TRBV28 with TRBJ2-7; no clear D gene. This CDR3 spans 14 amino acids. Trimming took 7 bases from V and 6 from J, leaving 19 bases between them. Germline V gene lookup returns CDR1 MDHEN and CDR2 SYDVKM. In DNA form, the CDR3 reads TGTGCCAGCACCTCCCGGAGATCCCCCCTCGAGCAGTACTTC. Protein product: CASTSRRSPLEQYF. Together with reference TRBV28 and TRBJ2-7, the CDR3 gives the full variable domain: DVKVTQSSRYLVKRTGEKVFLECVQDMDHENMFWYRQDPGLGLRLIYFSYDVKMKEKGDIPEGYSVSREKKERFSLILESASTNQTSMYLCASTSRRSPLEQYFGPGTRLTVT.

The CDR3 region is CSVTSGRDTGELFF. The CDR3 nucleotides read TGCAGCGTTACTAGCGGGAGGGACACCGGGGAGCTGTTTTTT. The chain couples TRBV29-1 to TRBJ2-2; 13 bases are a match to TRBD2. The V segment lost 5 bases and the J segment 3 bases; nucleotides outside the gene matches: 0. The CDR3 runs 14 residues. In germline, CDR1 is SQVTM, CDR2 ANQGSEA.

The chain is built from TRBV25-1 and TRBJ1-2, with D perhaps TRBD1 (5 bases). Germline V gene sequence: CDR1 MGHDK, CDR2 SYGVNS. The CDR3 covers 13 residues. V shed 5 bases and J shed 4 bases, with 11 bases lying between them. CDR3 in DNA: TGTGCCAGCAGTTATGGGGCTGGCTATGGCTACACCTTC. It translates to CASSYGAGYGYTF.

The V and J genes are TRBV7-8 and TRBJ2-3; D is unresolved. Trimming removed 5 bases at V and 5 bases at J, with 11 bases between. Germline V gives CDR1 SGHVS, CDR2 FQNEAQ. The CDR3 runs to 13 residues. Here the CDR3 reads CASSRSFGDTQYF. The DNA of the CDR3 is TGTGCCAGCAGCCGTTCATTCGGAGATACGCAGTATTTT.

The genes are TRBV5-1 and TRBJ2-1; 9 nucleotides match TRBD2. The CDR3 is 15 residues long. Losses at the gene ends were 7 bases for V and 2 bases for J; bases not matched to a gene: 7. Germline lookup yields CDR1 SGHRS and CDR2 YFSETQ. Here the CDR3 reads CASAQGGRAYNEQFF. CDR3 nucleotides: TGCGCCAGCGCCCAGGGCGGGAGGGCCTACAATGAGCAGTTCTTC.

The chain couples TRBV18 to TRBJ2-1; 10 bases map to TRBD2. The CDR3 consists of 16 residues. Germline V gene data show CDR1 as KGHSH and CDR2 as LQKENI. Unmatched junction bases numbered 7, after V lost 3 bases and J lost 5 bases. This CDR3 is CASSPSLAGGNNEQFF. The CDR3 DNA reads as TGTGCCAGCTCACCTTCTTTAGCGGGAGGAAACAATGAGCAGTTCTTC.

This chain joins TRBV18 and TRBJ2-5; a weak D match, TRBD1 (5 bases). Per the germline V gene, CDR1 is KGHSH and CDR2 is LQKENI. CDR3 length: 13 amino acids. Trimming took off 3 bases at V and 5 bases at J, with 10 bases between the two ends. CDR3 sequence: CASSPSGSETQYF. As DNA, the CDR3 is TGTGCCAGCTCACCTTCAGGGTCTGAGACCCAGTACTTC.

The rearrangement links TRBV7-9 to TRBJ2-7; 8 positions agree with TRBD1. V lost 5 bases to trimming and J lost 2 bases; unmatched junction nucleotides: 5. CDR3 length: 14 amino acids. Looked up from germline, CDR1 is SEHNR and CDR2 is FQNEAQ (reference sequence). The CDR3 nucleotides are TGTGCCAGCAGCCATCCGACAGGGGCCTACGAGCAGTACTTC. Its translation: CASSHPTGAYEQYF.